This TCR beta chain came from a study of T-cell memory formation after mild COVID-19. Overall study findings and caveats: Shrinking CD4+ clones were chiefly CM and EM; CD8+ ones were chiefly EMRA.

TCR alpha and TCR beta cDNA libraries carrying sample barcodes and UMIs came from 5'RACE with constant-segment primers. MiXCR, run by TCRdb on the 5' RACE reads, gives a single entry per CDR3 protein. The repertoire includes about 90,000 distinct CDR3 sequences, about 15% of them detected once, and approximately 40% sits in the top ten. In this sample, this clonotype turned up a few times. Its antigen remains unknown. The TCR comes from a man aged 18-30 years who had mild COVID-19 (a few samples of this study predate the infection). Cell type and time point are not known. The sequenced sample consisted of PBMCs or a T cell subset sorted from them (not recorded which).

CDR3 DNA: TGCGCCAGCAGCCTGCCAGTGGGGATGTACCAAGAGACCCAGTACTTC. This gives the protein CASSLPVGMYQETQYF. This rearrangement joins TRBV4-1 to TRBJ2-5; D is undetermined. The V gene's germline CDR1 is MGHRA and CDR2 YSYEKL. Trimming left V 4 bases short and J 0 bases short, with 15 bases between. The CDR3 has 16 amino acids.